Each of the 8 T cell receptor beta chains below was sequenced from the same sample in a study of CD8 T cells in Susac syndrome. RNA, at roughly 0.45 to 1 ug, was reverse transcribed with random hexamers. One entry per CDR3 protein results from TCRdb running MiXCR on the immunoSEQ multiplex PCR reads. The sample consists of over 100,000 distinct CDR3 sequences, around 95% of them appearing once. Specimen: CD4+ T cells from PBMCs. All receptors derive from a human donor in good health.

The chain uses TRBV3-1 and TRBJ2-2; D is undetermined. Trimming left V 2 bases short and J 7 bases short, with 11 bases between. The CDR3 spans 14 residues. Germline values: CDR1 LGHDT, CDR2 YNNKEL (reference sequence). CDR3 nucleotide sequence: TGTGCCAGCAGCCAAAGGCAGGCGAACGGGGAGCTGTTTTTT. As protein: CASSQRQANGELFF.

The chain has TRBV2 and TRBJ2-3, with D perhaps TRBD2 (5 bases). The CDR3 is 14 amino acids. Between the trimmed V and J ends, which lost 7 bases and 2 bases, there was a span of 13 bases. Germline V lookup: CDR1 SNHLY, CDR2 FYNNEI. The CDR3, as DNA: TGTGCCAGCAAAACCGAGGGCTTCACAGATACGCAGTATTTT. Translation gives CASKTEGFTDTQYF. The full variable domain, in which reference TRBV2 and TRBJ2-3 provide the parts outside the CDR3, is EPEVTQTPSHQVTQMGQEVILRCVPISNHLYFYWYRQILGQKVEFLVSFYNNEISEKSEIFDDQFSVERPDGSNFTLKIRSTKLEDSAMYFCASKTEGFTDTQYFGPGTRLTVL.

The chain recombines TRBV9 with TRBJ2-1; D may be TRBD2 (5 bases). CDR1 is SGDLS, CDR2 YYNGEE, per germline. The CDR3 has 15 residues. Deletions cut 4 bases from V and 3 bases from J, with 14 bases between. CDR3 sequence: CASSLDSPHYNEQFF. Here the CDR3 DNA reads TGTGCCAGCAGCTTGGACTCCCCCCACTACAATGAGCAGTTCTTC.

This clonotype was counted a single time. The chain uses TRBV27 and TRBJ2-3, with D possibly TRBD2 on 6 matching bases. V dropped 1 base and J dropped 6 bases, with 14 bases sitting between them. The CDR3 loop spans 15 amino acids. Germline loops: CDR1 MNHEY, CDR2 SMNVEV (reference sequence). This CDR3 reads CASSLYYSSADTQYF. CDR3 nucleotides: TGTGCCAGCAGTTTATACTACTCTAGCGCCGATACGCAGTATTTT.

V usage is TRBV11-2 and J usage is TRBJ2-2; no clear D gene. The germline CDR1 and CDR2 sequences are SGHAT and FQNNGV. The V and J ends lost 10 bases and 4 bases respectively, with 10 bases between them. The CDR3 covers 12 residues. CDR3 amino acids: CATGSLTGELFF. The CDR3 nucleotides are TGTGCCACCGGATCACTCACCGGGGAGCTGTTTTTT. Complete variable domain (other parts from reference TRBV11-2 and TRBJ2-2): EAGVAQSPRYKIIEKRQSVAFWCNPISGHATLYWYQQILGQGPKLLIQFQNNGVVDDSQLPKDRFSAERLKGVDSTLKIQPAKLEDSAVYLCATGSLTGELFFGEGSRLTVL.

V and J are TRBV25-1 and TRBJ1-6; unclear D gene. The CDR3 runs to 16 residues. Deletions cut 2 bases from V and 5 bases from J, with 13 bases between. Germline CDR1 and CDR2: MGHDK and SYGVNS. CDR3 loop: CASSEQRPNNNSPLHF. In DNA, the CDR3 is TGTGCCAGCAGTGAACAGCGCCCCAATAATAATTCACCCCTCCACTTT.

The chain recombines TRBV3-1 with TRBJ2-3; TRBD2 matches 10 bases. Germline V gives CDR1 LGHDT, CDR2 YNNKEL (reference sequence). The CDR3 spans 14 residues. Unmatched junction bases numbered 8, after V lost 0 bases and J lost 14 bases. CDR3 in DNA: TGTGCCAGCAGCCAAGACCCTAGCGGGGGACGTCTGTATTTT. This encodes CASSQDPSGGRLYF.

In its sample, this clonotype was seen once. The V gene is TRBV28, the J gene TRBJ2-7; D may correspond to TRBD1 or TRBD2 (6 bases each). This CDR3 region has 16 residues. The germline V and J ends were trimmed by 6 bases and 2 bases, with 20 bases remaining between them. The germline gives CDR1 MDHEN, CDR2 SYDVKM. The CDR3 bases are TGTGCCAGCAGCCTTTTCCGGGGGCCGGGAGCCTACGAGCAGTACTTC. This sequence encodes CASSLFRGPGAYEQYF.